This T cell receptor beta chain was observed in a study of cytomegalovirus exposure and HLA in healthy donors. The PCR used 60 Vbeta and 13 Jbeta primers. The data were produced by immunoSEQ multiplex PCR, yet TCRdb's version contains in-frame clones alone and is incomplete. The profile covers more than 150,000 clones, with about 81% appearing a single time and about 2.2% taken by the ten largest. Turning to this clone: Its antigen is not known.

Study-wide results and limits: Immune exposure information available was restricted to CMV serostatus. Sequencing depth across donors, presence/absence analyses assumed, was roughly uniform.

This clonotype was sampled from a woman aged 30 to 39 in good health and CMV-seronegative. Sequencing used PBMCs.

DNA for the CDR3: TGTGCCAGCAGCTTGACTAGCGGTATTAACACCGGGGAGCTGTTTTTT. This translates into CASSLTSGINTGELFF. The rearrangement uses TRBV5-8 and TRBJ2-2; 8 bases agree with TRBD2. Germline CDR1 and CDR2: SGHTS and YDEGEE. CDR3 length equals 16 residues. Trimming took 1 base from V and 2 from J; bases not matched to a gene: 4.